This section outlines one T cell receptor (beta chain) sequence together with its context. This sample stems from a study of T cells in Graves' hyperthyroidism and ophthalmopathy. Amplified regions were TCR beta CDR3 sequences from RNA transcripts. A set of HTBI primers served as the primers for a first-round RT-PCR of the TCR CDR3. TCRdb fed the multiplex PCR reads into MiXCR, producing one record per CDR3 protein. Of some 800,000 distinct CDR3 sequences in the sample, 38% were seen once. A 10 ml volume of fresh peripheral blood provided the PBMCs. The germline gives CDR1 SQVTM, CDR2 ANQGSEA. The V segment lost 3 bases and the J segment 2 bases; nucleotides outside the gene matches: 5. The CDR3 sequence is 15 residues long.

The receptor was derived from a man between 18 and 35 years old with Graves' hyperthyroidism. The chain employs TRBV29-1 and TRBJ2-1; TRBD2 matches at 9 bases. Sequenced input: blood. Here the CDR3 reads CSVDAQRGAYNEQFF. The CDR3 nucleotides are TGCAGCGTTGACGCGCAGCGGGGGGCCTACAATGAGCAGTTCTTC.